This passage covers 18 T cell receptor beta chains from one sample sequenced in a study of regulatory T cells in long-lasting Graves disease. The sample's time point: persistent/refractory GD, antithyroid drugs over 5 years with positive TRAb. Researchers made the TCR library from RNA that was extracted from PBMCs. Arm-PCR of CDR3 regions and iRepertoire HTBI primers were the basis on which TCR beta libraries were built. One entry per CDR3 protein, called by TCRdb with MiXCR from the multiplex PCR reads. Seen here are roughly 450,000 distinct CDR3 sequences, around 24% observed once, and the top ten hold roughly 26%. The specimen comprised peripheral blood mononuclear cells (PBMCs), sampled when the disease was refractory, from a patient treated with antithyroid drugs. Every receptor here comes from a female donor with Graves disease.

The V gene is TRBV5-6, the J gene TRBJ2-1; 10 bases are shared with TRBD2. The CDR3 has 15 amino acids. V was clipped by 1 base and J by 7 bases; unmatched bases: 5. From germline, CDR1 is SGHDT and CDR2 YYEEEE. CDR3 sequence: CASSLLAGAKNEQFF. The CDR3 bases are TGTGCCAGCAGCTTGCTAGCGGGAGCAAAGAATGAGCAGTTCTTC.

Only a few counts were recorded for this clonotype. The chain employs TRBV27 and TRBJ2-5, with TRBD1 identical over 9 bases. The length of the CDR3 is 14 residues. Per germline, CDR1 MNHEY and CDR2 SMNVEV (reference sequence). V was pared by 5 bases and J by 4 bases, with 5 bases of the junction left unmatched. The CDR3 region is CASSIQQGAETQYF. The CDR3 DNA is TGTGCCAGCAGTATACAACAGGGGGCAGAGACCCAGTACTTC.

The genes are TRBV25-1 and TRBJ2-7; D is tentatively TRBD1 or TRBD2 (5 bases each). Germline V CDR1 and CDR2: MGHDK, SYGVNS. V lost 4 bases, J lost 2 bases, and 12 bases lay in between. CDR3 length: 14 amino acids. CDR3 residues: CASSGGTVPYEQYF. CDR3 bases: TGTGCCAGCAGTGGGGGGACGGTCCCCTACGAGCAGTACTTC.

This chain connects TRBV27 to TRBJ1-1; the D gene is possibly TRBD1 (6 bases). CDR1 MNHEY and CDR2 SMNVEV come from the germline V gene (reference sequence). The V gene lost 5 bases and the J gene lost 4 bases, with 23 bases spanning the gap. This CDR3 has 17 amino acids. CDR3 nucleotides: TGTGCCAGCAGTCCCCCCGGGGGGGAGGGGGTTGCCACTGAAGCTTTCTTT. The encoded protein is CASSPPGGEGVATEAFF.

This clonotype was seen repeatedly, ten times or more. The rearrangement joins TRBV29-1 to TRBJ2-7; D not resolved. Germline V gene lookup returns CDR1 SQVTM and CDR2 ANQGSEA. The V end lost 6 bases, the J end lost 1 base, and 7 bases lay between the germline ends. The length of the CDR3 is 11 residues. This CDR3 is CSVRWSYEQYF. CDR3 DNA: TGCAGCGTGCGGTGGTCCTACGAGCAGTACTTC.

This clonotype was counted ten times or more. The CDR3 loop reads CASSFDLGGTEAFF. The CDR3 DNA follows: TGTGCCAGCAGTTTTGATCTTGGAGGAACTGAAGCTTTCTTT. V and J are TRBV12-3 or TRBV12-4 and TRBJ1-1; D is undetermined. The CDR3 extends over 14 amino acids. V lost 3 bases and J 5 bases, leaving 13 bases between the germline ends.

Points on this clonotype: A junction end diverges from the germline sequence, so it may reflect a read error. The gene calls are TRBV7-2 and TRBJ2-7; D not resolved. The germline V gene has CDR1 SGHTA and CDR2 FQGNSA. The CDR3 length is 14 residues. The CDR3 loop reads CAISPHLFSYEQYF. CDR3 DNA: TGTGCCATCAGCCCCCACTTATTCTCCTACGAGCAGTACTTC.

This rearrangement joins TRBV3-1 to TRBJ1-2; TRBD1 matches at 7 bases. The CDR3 spans 12 residues. Germline V gives CDR1 LGHDT, CDR2 YNNKEL (reference sequence). The trim removed 7 bases at V and 7 bases at J, leaving 6 bases unmatched. DNA of the CDR3: TGTGCCAGCACGGAGGGGGCAAGTGGCTACACCTTC. Encoded protein: CASTEGASGYTF.

This clonotype was picked up many times. The J gene is TRBJ2-7, the V gene TRBV11-2; the match to TRBD2 covers 8 bases. V was clipped by 1 base and J by 2 bases; unmatched bases: 4. CDR1 is SGHAT and CDR2 is FQNNGV in the germline V gene. The CDR3 consists of 15 residues. CDR3 residues: CASSLGAGGPYEQYF. CDR3 in DNA: TGTGCCAGCAGCTTAGGCGCGGGAGGCCCCTACGAGCAGTACTTC. The complete variable domain, with remaining parts taken from reference TRBV11-2 and TRBJ2-7, reads EAGVAQSPRYKIIEKRQSVAFWCNPISGHATLYWYQQILGQGPKLLIQFQNNGVVDDSQLPKDRFSAERLKGVDSTLKIQPAKLEDSAVYLCASSLGAGGPYEQYFGPGTRLTVT.

The chain couples TRBV5-6 to TRBJ1-3; D possibly corresponds to TRBD1 (5 bases). The CDR3 covers 14 residues. Germline values: CDR1 SGHDT, CDR2 YYEEEE. V was clipped by 1 base and J by 7 bases, with 12 bases between them. As DNA, the CDR3 is TGTGCCAGCAGCTTGCCGGGACCAAGGAACACCATATATTTT. Its protein is CASSLPGPRNTIYF. Full variable domain (rest looked up from reference TRBV5-6 and TRBJ1-3): DAGVTQSPTHLIKTRGQQVTLRCSPKSGHDTVSWYQQALGQGPQFIFQYYEEEERQRGNFPDRFSGHQFPNYSSELNVNALLLGDSALYLCASSLPGPRNTIYFGEGSWLTVV.

This clonotype appeared many times. The chain has TRBV2 and TRBJ1-2; 11 bases match TRBD1. This CDR3 comprises 16 residues. V was pared by 6 bases and J by 2 bases, with 8 bases of the junction left unmatched. Germline V gene data show CDR1 as SNHLY and CDR2 as FYNNEI. As DNA, the CDR3 is TGTGCCAGCAGGCTCGAGGGGGACAGGGGGAACTATGGCTACACCTTC. Encoded protein: CASRLEGDRGNYGYTF.

The rearrangement links TRBV7-6 to TRBJ2-2; no reliable D call. The V end was cut by 5 bases, the J end by 1 base, with 11 bases between. The CDR3 length is 15 residues. Germline CDR1 is SGHVS and CDR2 is FNYEAQ. CDR3: CASSLLAKNTGELFF. As DNA, the CDR3 is TGTGCCAGCAGCCTATTAGCTAAGAACACCGGGGAGCTGTTTTTT.

This clonotype was counted a few times. V usage is TRBV13 and J usage is TRBJ2-7; D assignment may be TRBD1 or TRBD2 (6 bases each). V lost 2 bases and J 5 bases, leaving 16 bases between the germline ends. Germline CDR1 is PRHDT and CDR2 is FYEKMQ (reference sequence). The CDR3 contains 15 residues. In nucleotides, the CDR3 is TGTGCCAGCAGCTTACGTGGGGGGCAGGTGGACGAGCAGTACTTC. It yields the protein CASSLRGGQVDEQYF.

This clonotype has more than one count but fewer than ten. This sequence joins TRBV20-1 and TRBJ2-7; 11 bases match TRBD2. Trimming took 6 bases from V and 4 from J; bases not matched to a gene: 8. This CDR3 region has 14 residues. Germline lookup yields CDR1 DFQATT and CDR2 SNEGSKA (reference sequence). This CDR3 is CSAAALAGDYEQYF. As DNA, the CDR3 is TGCAGTGCCGCCGCACTAGCGGGAGATTACGAGCAGTACTTC.

The chain links TRBV29-1 to TRBJ1-1, with D perhaps matching TRBD1 (5 bases). The CDR3 extends over 14 amino acids. Trimming took off 6 bases at V and 3 bases at J, with 17 bases between the two ends. Germline V gene data show CDR1 as SQVTM and CDR2 as ANQGSEA. The CDR3 loop is CSVDRRDSDTEAFF. The CDR3 bases are TGCAGCGTGGACCGCAGGGATTCGGACACTGAAGCTTTCTTT.

This clonotype was picked up a small number of times. The chain joins TRBV29-1 to TRBJ1-2; D is possibly TRBD1 (6 bases). There are 11 residues in the CDR3. Per the germline V gene, CDR1 is SQVTM and CDR2 is ANQGSEA. Deletions cut 4 bases from V and 8 bases from J, with 11 bases between. CDR3 in DNA: TGCAGCGTTGGGGGGGCGAGCGGCTACACCTTC. As protein: CSVGGASGYTF.

The chain employs TRBV3-1 and TRBJ2-7, with D possibly matching TRBD1 (6 bases). The germline gives CDR1 LGHDT, CDR2 YNNKEL (reference sequence). The CDR3 covers 15 residues. V was shortened by 1 base and J by 6 bases, with 16 bases between the two germline ends. This chain's CDR3 is CASSQVFGGVGEQYF. The CDR3 DNA follows: TGTGCCAGCAGCCAAGTCTTTGGGGGCGTTGGCGAGCAGTACTTC.

The chain recombines TRBV5-1 with TRBJ2-5; D gene uncertain. With 0 bases removed from V and 5 bases from J, the gap between germline ends came to 11 bases. The CDR3 covers 14 residues. Per the germline V gene, CDR1 is SGHRS and CDR2 is YFSETQ. In DNA, the CDR3 is TGCGCCAGCAGCTTGGAGTCCATTGGGGAGACCCAGTACTTC. Translated: CASSLESIGETQYF.